Many counts were recorded for the clone carrying this T cell receptor (beta chain). Its antigen is as yet unknown. Patients underwent thyroid surgery, and none had received any treatment before it. This record comes from a study of metastatic and nonmetastatic thyroid tumors. Findings of the study overall: When malignant thyroid tumors were compared with benign nodules, TCR beta diversity was reportedly significantly higher in the malignant tumors. This held in both blood and tumor samples.

TCRdb reprocessed the PCR reads using MiXCR. The table includes over 20,000 clones, about a sixth detected once. The TCR sequence derives from a female donor with papillary thyroid cancer or a benign thyroid nodule (not recorded which). Some clones in this sample may be carry-over from other donors' samples. Material for sequencing was tumor tissue.

The CDR3 reads CASSLGSLWTGWSDTIYF. CDR3 in DNA: TGTGCCAGCAGCTTGGGGTCACTATGGACAGGGTGGTCAGACACCATATATTTT. The chain joins TRBV5-6 to TRBJ1-3, with TRBD1 identical over 8 bases. The V gene's germline CDR1 is SGHDT and CDR2 YYEEEE. The CDR3 has 18 amino acids. V was clipped by 0 bases and J by 8 bases; unmatched bases: 16.